This record concerns one T cell receptor beta chain sequence. Alpha and beta chains were covered, as first-strand cDNA relied on TRAV- and TRBV-specific primers. Amplification, which lasted around 21 PCR cycles, used a constant-region primer and V-primer adapter to amplify TCRs. TCRdb passed the reads through MiXCR, listing each CDR3 protein once. The table shows tens of thousands of distinct CDR3 sequences, with more than 25% occurring only once. This sample's time point: before trial treatment. These data originate in a study of low-dose radiotherapy and immunotherapy resistance in tumors. Study-level information: While receiving nivolumab 240 mg every two weeks, patients also received ipilimumab 1 mg/kg every six weeks, both intravenously. Intravenous cyclophosphamide 200 mg/m2 was given every two weeks, one day before radiation and immunotherapy.

There are 14 residues in the CDR3. CDR1 is LNHNV and CDR2 is YYDKDF in the germline V gene (reference sequence). V shed 1 base and J shed 2 bases, with 8 bases lying between them. The source is a female donor with ovarian cancer. The sample was PBMCs, taken before treatment. This chain uses TRBV15 with TRBJ1-1, with D tentatively TRBD1 (5 bases). This CDR3 is CATSRAGYNTEAFF. As DNA, the CDR3 is TGTGCCACCAGCAGAGCAGGGTACAACACTGAAGCTTTCTTT.